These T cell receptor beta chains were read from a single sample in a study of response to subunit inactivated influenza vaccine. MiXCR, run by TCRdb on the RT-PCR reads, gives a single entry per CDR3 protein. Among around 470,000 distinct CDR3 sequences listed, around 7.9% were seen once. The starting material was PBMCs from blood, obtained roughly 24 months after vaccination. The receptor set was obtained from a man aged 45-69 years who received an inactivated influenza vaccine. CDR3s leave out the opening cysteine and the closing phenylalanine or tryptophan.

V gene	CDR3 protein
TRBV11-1	ASSRGLAGWEQY
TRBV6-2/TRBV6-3	ASSPIDEKLF
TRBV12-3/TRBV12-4	ASSADRGSYEQY
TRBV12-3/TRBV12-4	ASSFSLGDGNEQF
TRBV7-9	ASSLSGPDNSPLH
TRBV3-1	ASSPHRDGELF
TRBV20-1	SARSSGQGRSKNIQY
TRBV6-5	ASSYTYSPRGYT
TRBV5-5	ASSSGTVQETQY
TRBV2	ASSVPSGGAHEQF
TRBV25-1	ASSEQTGRTDTQY
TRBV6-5	ASSWLTGEYTEAF
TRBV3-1	ASSQDGAVATGELF
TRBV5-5	ASSPGAAIPANYGYT
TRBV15	ATSYRTGEYGYT
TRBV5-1	ASSLRTRTGRSSYEQY
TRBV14	ASSQPGLRTTDTQY
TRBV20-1	SGEQGAIADTQY
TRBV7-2	ASSPLDGYNEQF
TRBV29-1	SVEVAGLAGVFNEQF
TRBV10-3	AISRDRADGYT
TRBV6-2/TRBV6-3	ASSYSTGTSRHTQETQY
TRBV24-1	ATSDSGRSTDTQY
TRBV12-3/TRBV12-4	ASSSPLILFYNEQF
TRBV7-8	ASSLVSGGTGVEQF
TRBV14	ASSPYRAFGDEQF
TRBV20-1	SANPTWQRASTDTQY
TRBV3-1	ASSQVRQGLSYEQY
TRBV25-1	ASSDRTSGRAQY
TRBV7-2	ASSLVGTEPGELF
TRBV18	ASSPVRGTEAF
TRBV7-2	ASSLDRGPY
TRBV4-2	ASSQEGTGNNYGYT
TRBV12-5	ASGFFIQPSSYNEQF
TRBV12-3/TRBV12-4	ASSTWRTGNIDTDTQY
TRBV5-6	ASSLSGLPMETQY
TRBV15	ATSRDWTSSEQY
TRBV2	ASRTLITVSGANVLT
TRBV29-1	SVEELGANYGYT
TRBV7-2	ASSQGLAAAYTQY